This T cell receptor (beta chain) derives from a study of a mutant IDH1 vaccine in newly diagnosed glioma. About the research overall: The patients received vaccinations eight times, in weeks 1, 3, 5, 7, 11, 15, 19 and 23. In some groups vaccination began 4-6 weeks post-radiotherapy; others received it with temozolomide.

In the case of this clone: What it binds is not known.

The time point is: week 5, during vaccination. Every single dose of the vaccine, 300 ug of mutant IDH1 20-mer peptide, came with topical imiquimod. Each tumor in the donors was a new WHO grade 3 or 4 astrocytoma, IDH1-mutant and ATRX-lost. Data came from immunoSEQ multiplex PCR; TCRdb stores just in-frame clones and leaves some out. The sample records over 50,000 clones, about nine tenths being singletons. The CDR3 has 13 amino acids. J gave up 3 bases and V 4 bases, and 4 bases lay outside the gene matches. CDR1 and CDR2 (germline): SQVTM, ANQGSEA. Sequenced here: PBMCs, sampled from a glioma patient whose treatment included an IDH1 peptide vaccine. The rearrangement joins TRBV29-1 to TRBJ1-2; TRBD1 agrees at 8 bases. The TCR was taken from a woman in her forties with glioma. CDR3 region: CSVAGQGDYGYTF. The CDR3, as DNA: TGCAGCGTTGCCGGACAGGGCGACTATGGCTACACCTTC.